The 14 T cell receptor beta chains below come from one sample, sequenced in a study of blood T cell repertoires in COVID-19. Profiled with immunoSEQ multiplex PCR; TCRdb holds only in-frame clones, not every one. The data show roughly 250,000 clones, around 83% seen once. Source material: peripheral blood. The receptor set was obtained from a woman aged 45-65 years with acute or convalescent COVID-19.

The chain has TRBV5-6 and TRBJ1-2; a weak D match, TRBD1 (6 bases). The V gene lost 5 bases and the J gene lost 4 bases, with 24 bases spanning the gap. Germline V gives CDR1 SGHDT, CDR2 YYEEEE. The CDR3 is 17 amino acids. CDR3 coding DNA: TGTGCCAGCAGGGGTAACGCGGTTTGGACAGACCCCTATGGCTACACCTTC. Protein: CASRGNAVWTDPYGYTF. The full variable domain, rest sourced from reference TRBV5-6 and TRBJ1-2, is DAGVTQSPTHLIKTRGQQVTLRCSPKSGHDTVSWYQQALGQGPQFIFQYYEEEERQRGNFPDRFSGHQFPNYSSELNVNALLLGDSALYLCASRGNAVWTDPYGYTFGSGTRLTVV.

V and J are TRBV5-6 and TRBJ1-2, with D unclear. Between the trimmed V and J ends, which lost 4 bases and 1 base, there was a span of 11 bases. Germline V gene data show CDR1 as SGHDT and CDR2 as YYEEEE. This CDR3 contains 14 residues. The CDR3 DNA is TGTGCCAGCAGCCCTCCCGGGGATAACTATGGCTACACCTTC. It translates to CASSPPGDNYGYTF. The whole variable domain, remainder taken from reference TRBV5-6 and TRBJ1-2, is DAGVTQSPTHLIKTRGQQVTLRCSPKSGHDTVSWYQQALGQGPQFIFQYYEEEERQRGNFPDRFSGHQFPNYSSELNVNALLLGDSALYLCASSPPGDNYGYTFGSGTRLTVV.

This chain connects TRBV5-1 to TRBJ1-1; TRBD1 aligns across 7 bases. The CDR3 runs to 13 residues. Trimming at V came to 1 base and at J to 5 bases, leaving 2 bases not matched to a gene. Germline CDR1 SGHRS, CDR2 YFSETQ. CDR3 region: CASSLWTGTEAFF. CDR3 coding DNA: TGCGCCAGCAGCTTGTGGACAGGTACTGAAGCTTTCTTT.

V and J are TRBV28 and TRBJ2-3, with 7 positions matching TRBD2. The CDR3 totals 12 residues. Germline values: CDR1 MDHEN, CDR2 SYDVKM. With V trimmed by 10 bases and J by 5 bases, 6 bases remained unmatched. The CDR3 loop reads CATPGEGDTQYF. The CDR3 bases are TGTGCCACCCCGGGGGAGGGAGATACGCAGTATTTT.

V usage is TRBV12-3 or TRBV12-4 and J usage is TRBJ2-3; D is possibly TRBD1 (6 bases). Trimming left V 6 bases short and J 1 base short, with 8 bases between. This CDR3 comprises 13 residues. CDR3 DNA: TGTGCCAGCAGGAACAGGGGCACAGATACGCAGTATTTT. The encoded protein is CASRNRGTDTQYF.

The CDR3 protein is CASSQGAVNTEAFF. The DNA of the CDR3 is TGTGCCAGCAGCCAGGGGGCGGTGAACACTGAAGCTTTCTTT. The rearrangement joins TRBV3-1 (or the pseudogene TRBV3-2) to TRBJ1-1, with D perhaps TRBD1 (6 bases). Germline CDR1 reads LGHDT; CDR2 reads YNNKEL (reference sequence). V was cut by 3 bases and J by 0 bases, with 8 bases left in between. The CDR3 is 14 amino acids.

V is TRBV6-6 and J is TRBJ1-5; D is unclear. The ends were cut back, 1 base at V and 1 base at J, with 8 bases in the middle. The V gene's germline CDR1 is MNHNY and CDR2 SVGAGI (reference sequence). The length of the CDR3 is 15 residues. The CDR3 sequence: CASSYLGASNQPQHF. The CDR3 region has the DNA TGTGCCAGCAGTTACTTGGGAGCGAGCAATCAGCCCCAGCATTTT.

The chain is built from TRBV30 and TRBJ1-2; D call uncertain. The CDR3 has 16 residues. V lost 1 base and J 5 bases, leaving 20 bases between the germline ends. Germline CDR1 GTSNPN, CDR2 SVGIG (reference sequence). The chain's CDR3 is CAWSDLVTETMYGYTF. DNA of the CDR3: TGTGCCTGGAGTGATCTAGTAACCGAGACTATGTATGGCTACACCTTC.

This rearrangement joins TRBV5-6 to TRBJ1-1, with D possibly TRBD1 on 6 matching bases. V was trimmed by 1 base and J by 0 bases, leaving 10 bases between them. There are 15 residues in the CDR3. Germline CDR1 SGHDT, CDR2 YYEEEE. This CDR3 reads CASSLSTGLNTEAFF. In DNA form, the CDR3 reads TGTGCCAGCAGCTTGTCTACAGGGTTGAACACTGAAGCTTTCTTT.

This clone has just one count. J is TRBJ2-1 and V is TRBV30; 11 bases agree with TRBD2. CDR3 length equals 14 residues. V dropped 2 bases and J dropped 9; count of bases not matched to a gene: 6. Germline loops: CDR1 GTSNPN, CDR2 SVGIG (reference sequence). Here the CDR3 reads CAWSIAGGPGEQFF. The DNA of the CDR3 is TGTGCCTGGAGTATAGCGGGAGGGCCGGGTGAGCAGTTCTTC.

The chain uses TRBV7-9 and TRBJ1-2, with D hard to call. CDR3 length: 11 residues. Trimming removed 5 bases from V and 3 bases from J, with 4 bases in between. Germline V gene sequence: CDR1 SEHNR, CDR2 FQNEAQ (reference sequence). DNA of the CDR3: TGTGCCAGCAGCCGGGACTATGGCTACACCTTC. This sequence encodes CASSRDYGYTF. The full variable domain, its missing parts supplied by reference TRBV7-9 and TRBJ1-2, is DTGVSQNPRHKITKRGQNVTFRCDPISEHNRLYWYRQTLGQGPEFLTYFQNEAQLEKSRLLSDRFSAERPKGSFSTLEIQRTEQGDSAMYLCASSRDYGYTFGSGTRLTVV.

The chain recombines TRBV18 with TRBJ1-1; possible D gene TRBD1, 5 bases. The germline V gene encodes CDR1 KGHSH and CDR2 LQKENI. The CDR3 is 15 residues long. V was pared by 3 bases and J by 0 bases, with 11 bases between. This chain's CDR3 is CASSPAGGMNTEAFF. CDR3 DNA sequence: TGTGCCAGCTCACCCGCCGGGGGGATGAACACTGAAGCTTTCTTT.

The chain combines TRBV19 with TRBJ2-1; the match to TRBD2 covers 9 bases. The V segment lost 5 bases and the J segment 6 bases; nucleotides outside the gene matches: 8. There are 15 residues in the CDR3. Per the germline V gene, CDR1 is LNHDA and CDR2 is SQIVND (reference sequence). This chain's CDR3 is CASSVTSGPFNEQFF. CDR3 nucleotide sequence: TGTGCCAGTAGTGTCACTAGCGGGCCCTTCAATGAGCAGTTCTTC.

The chain couples TRBV19 to TRBJ2-4, with D unresolved. The CDR3 sequence is 16 residues long. Germline V gene lookup returns CDR1 LNHDA and CDR2 SQIVND (reference sequence). Trimming pared 6 bases from V and 9 bases from J, leaving 24 bases between. The CDR3: CASSNPAADPLIIQYF. In nucleotides, the CDR3 is TGTGCCAGTAGCAATCCCGCGGCCGACCCCTTGATCATTCAGTACTTC.